Listed here are 13 T cell receptor beta chains from one sample, sequenced in a study of blood T cell repertoires in COVID-19. Clones were read by immunoSEQ multiplex PCR, and TCRdb kept only the in-frame ones, dropping some. The sample includes 25,000 to 35,000 clones, approximately 91% seen only once; the top ten take nearly 10%. Sequencing input: peripheral blood. Source of these receptors: a human donor with active COVID-19. The donor label of this sample is uncertain.

The chain employs TRBV6-5 and TRBJ2-3, with D perhaps TRBD1 (5 bases). The CDR3 sequence is 13 residues long. The germline gives CDR1 MNHEY, CDR2 SVGAGI. Trimming left V 6 bases short and J 8 bases short, with 15 bases between. The chain's CDR3 is CASRTVGVGTQYF. For the CDR3, the DNA is TGTGCCAGCAGAACCGTAGGGGTCGGTACGCAGTATTTT.

V usage is TRBV6-2 or TRBV6-3 and J usage is TRBJ2-4; the D gene is possibly TRBD2 (6 bases). Germline V gene lookup returns CDR1 MNHEY and CDR2 SVGEGT. The ends were cut back, 2 bases at V and 3 bases at J, with 11 bases in the middle. The CDR3 length is 15 residues. The CDR3 region is CASSYKPSDKNIQYF. The DNA for the CDR3 is TGTGCCAGCAGTTACAAACCTAGCGACAAAAACATTCAGTACTTC.

The rearrangement links TRBV18 to TRBJ1-6; D not resolved. The CDR3 is made up of 13 amino acids. Trimming removed 4 bases from V and 11 bases from J, with 12 bases in between. The germline CDR1 and CDR2 sequences are KGHSH and LQKENI. CDR3 loop: CASSQERRAPLHF. The CDR3 region has the DNA TGTGCCAGCTCACAAGAAAGGAGGGCACCCCTCCACTTT.

The chain uses TRBV28 and TRBJ2-1; D remains unclear. Germline-derived CDR1 and CDR2 are MDHEN and SYDVKM. V was trimmed by 2 bases and J by 0 bases, leaving 8 bases between them. CDR3 size: 15 residues. The chain's CDR3 is CASSLRRSSYNEQFF. The CDR3 DNA reads TGTGCCAGCAGTTTAAGGCGGAGCTCCTACAATGAGCAGTTCTTC.

The CDR3 sequence: CASSPGPGQPQHF. CDR3 coding DNA: TGTGCCAGCAGTCCAGGTCCTGGTCAGCCCCAGCATTTT. The V gene is TRBV6-1, the J gene TRBJ1-5, with D unresolved. The CDR3 totals 13 residues. Germline V gene lookup returns CDR1 MNHNS and CDR2 SASEGT. Trimming left V 5 bases short and J 6 bases short, with 11 bases between.

The gene calls are TRBV19 and TRBJ2-1; tentative D call: TRBD2 (5 bases). V lost 7 bases and J lost 0, with 13 bases in between. The CDR3 spans 15 residues. Per the germline V gene, CDR1 is LNHDA and CDR2 is SQIVND (reference sequence). In nucleotides, the CDR3 is TGTGCCAGTAAGGAGACGGGAAGCTCCTACAATGAGCAGTTCTTC. Amino acid sequence: CASKETGSSYNEQFF.

This chain links TRBV10-3 with TRBJ2-5; 9 nucleotides align to TRBD1. Germline V gives CDR1 ENHRY, CDR2 SYGVKD. Losses at the gene ends were 0 bases for V and 5 bases for J; bases not matched to a gene: 10. The length of the CDR3 is 17 residues. The CDR3 is CAISESGQGLRTETQYF. CDR3 bases: TGTGCCATCAGTGAGTCGGGACAGGGACTCCGTACGGAGACCCAGTACTTC.

The chain couples TRBV29-1 to TRBJ2-7, with 8 bases lining up with TRBD2. The germline V gene has CDR1 SQVTM and CDR2 ANQGSEA. CDR3 length: 12 amino acids. The J segment lost 2 bases and the V segment lost 5 bases, leaving 2 bases of the junction unmatched. The CDR3 sequence is CSVTSGPYEQYF. DNA of the CDR3: TGCAGCGTTACTAGCGGACCCTACGAGCAGTACTTC.

The rearrangement links TRBV7-2 to TRBJ2-3; weak D call: TRBD2 (5 bases). This CDR3 region has 12 residues. Trimming pared 5 bases from V and 10 bases from J, leaving 13 bases between. CDR1 and CDR2 (germline): SGHTA, FQGNSA. Here the CDR3 DNA reads TGTGCCAGCAGCCCCGAACCGGGATCGCAGTATTTT. Residues: CASSPEPGSQYF.

The chain combines TRBV4-1 with TRBJ2-5; D uncertain. Germline V CDR1 and CDR2: MGHRA, YSYEKL. The CDR3 consists of 12 residues. Trimming shortened V by 1 base and J by 4 bases, and 4 bases separated the two germline ends. The DNA for the CDR3 is TGCGCCAGCAGCCAAGCGGGAGAGACCCAGTACTTC. Translated: CASSQAGETQYF.

The chain is built from TRBV4-3 and TRBJ2-4, with D possibly TRBD1 on 6 matching bases. The CDR3 runs 15 residues. Trimming took 3 bases from V and 1 from J, leaving 10 bases between them. CDR1 and CDR2 (germline): LGHNA, YSLEER. The CDR3 protein is CASSQGAQAKNIQYF. The CDR3 nucleotides are TGCGCCAGCAGCCAGGGGGCACAGGCCAAAAACATTCAGTACTTC.

The V gene is TRBV7-8, the J gene TRBJ2-3; 8 bases match TRBD1. The CDR3 spans 16 residues. V was clipped by 3 bases and J by 3 bases; unmatched bases: 8. Germline CDR1 is SGHVS and CDR2 is FQNEAQ. The CDR3 sequence is CASSLIGQGGTDTQYF. CDR3 coding DNA: TGTGCCAGCAGCTTGATAGGACAGGGCGGAACAGATACGCAGTATTTT.

The genes are TRBV5-1 and TRBJ2-1; TRBD2 is a possible D gene (6 bases). This CDR3 contains 16 residues. Trimming removed 4 bases at V and 4 bases at J, with 18 bases between. The germline V gene has CDR1 SGHRS and CDR2 YFSETQ. CDR3 region: CASSLASWDSYNEQFF. Here the CDR3 DNA reads TGCGCCAGCAGCCTCGCCAGCTGGGACTCGTACAATGAGCAGTTCTTC.